This TCR beta chain was sequenced during a study of control samples from healthy donors and cancer patients. Using immunoSEQ multiplex PCR, the repertoire was profiled, and TCRdb retains in-frame clones only, with some absent. Of 130,000 to 150,000 clones in the sample, roughly 94% were seen once. The length of the CDR3 is 13 residues. V shed 4 bases and J shed 2 bases, with 8 bases lying between them. CDR1 and CDR2 from the germline V gene are MGHRA and YSYEKL. The receptor was isolated from a man aged 55 to 69 with colorectal cancer. The J gene is TRBJ1-2, the V gene TRBV4-1; D gene unclear. Sequencing was performed on PBMCs. The CDR3 bases are TGCGCCAGCAGCCCCACCGAAAACTATGGCTACACCTTC. Translated: CASSPTENYGYTF.